These 25 T cell receptor beta chains were all obtained from the same sample, sequenced in a study of blood T cell repertoires in COVID-19. Data came from immunoSEQ multiplex PCR; TCRdb stores just in-frame clones and leaves some out. The table has roughly 99,000 clones, about 91% seen once. Material: peripheral blood. The receptor source for this set is a man in his forties or fifties with COVID-19, enrolled during active disease.

CDR3 bases: TGTGCCAGCAGCCCCGGGGGGCAGAGGGAGACCCAGTACTTC. As protein: CASSPGGQRETQYF. The rearrangement links TRBV7-2 to TRBJ2-5; TRBD2 might be the D (7 bases). Looked up from germline, CDR1 is SGHTA and CDR2 is FQGNSA. The germline V and J ends were trimmed by 5 bases and 5 bases, with 15 bases remaining between them. The CDR3 spans 14 residues.

The chain joins TRBV28 to TRBJ2-1; D is perhaps TRBD2 (6 bases). Trimming removed 5 bases from V and 9 bases from J, with 23 bases in between. In germline, CDR1 is MDHEN, CDR2 SYDVKM. The length of the CDR3 is 16 residues. CDR3 nucleotide sequence: TGTGCCAGCAGTACCCAAGTTAGGAGGGCGAGGGGTGAGCAGTTCTTC. This encodes CASSTQVRRARGEQFF.

The chain has TRBV6-5 and TRBJ2-3; D is unclear. Trimming left V 6 bases short and J 6 bases short, with 10 bases between. The CDR3 is 12 amino acids. Per germline, CDR1 MNHEY and CDR2 SVGAGI. CDR3 nucleotide sequence: TGTGCCAGCAGGGCAGACTGGGATACGCAGTATTTT. Translation gives CASRADWDTQYF.

The chain links TRBV7-9 to TRBJ1-6; 9 bases match TRBD1. Germline CDR1 reads SEHNR; CDR2 reads FQNEAQ (reference sequence). This CDR3 comprises 18 residues. The ends lost 5 bases at V and 6 bases at J; junction bases unmatched: 14. CDR3 sequence: CASSPDTGGTGFNSPLHF. The CDR3 nucleotides read TGTGCCAGCAGCCCAGATACGGGCGGGACAGGGTTTAATTCACCCCTCCACTTT.

The V call is TRBV7-3, the J call TRBJ2-2; 7 bases fit TRBD2. J was trimmed by 4 bases and V by 5 bases; bases with no gene match: 7. The CDR3 consists of 15 residues. Looked up from germline, CDR1 is SGHTA and CDR2 is FQGTGA. The CDR3 loop reads CASSPSGEITGELFF. The CDR3 bases are TGTGCCAGCAGCCCCAGCGGGGAGATCACCGGGGAGCTGTTTTTT.

A few counts support this clone. V is TRBV5-8 and J is TRBJ1-5, with D unclear. Germline loops: CDR1 SGHTS, CDR2 YDEGEE. This CDR3 contains 15 residues. V was trimmed by 0 bases and J by 0 bases, leaving 7 bases between them. The CDR3: CASSLGGDSNQPQHF. The DNA of the CDR3 is TGTGCCAGCAGCTTGGGAGGTGATAGCAATCAGCCCCAGCATTTT.

This clone was found a few times. The chain employs TRBV4-1 and TRBJ1-1, with D possibly matching TRBD1 (5 bases). Germline V gives CDR1 MGHRA, CDR2 YSYEKL. Trimming removed 0 bases from V and 10 bases from J, with 18 bases in between. The CDR3 is 15 residues long. CDR3 region: CASSQEDSIRIGAFF. For the CDR3, the DNA is TGCGCCAGCAGCCAAGAAGACAGTATCCGCATTGGAGCTTTCTTT.

The V gene is TRBV6-5, the J gene TRBJ1-5; 8 bases map to TRBD1. CDR3 length equals 14 residues. Trimming took 6 bases from V and 4 from J; bases not matched to a gene: 5. Germline V gene lookup returns CDR1 MNHEY and CDR2 SVGAGI. CDR3 protein: CASSFGQGNQPQHF. As DNA, the CDR3 is TGTGCCAGCAGCTTCGGACAGGGTAATCAGCCCCAGCATTTT.

The J gene is TRBJ2-5, the V gene TRBV5-8; 7 bases are a match to TRBD1. The CDR3 runs 14 residues. CDR1 is SGHTS and CDR2 is YDEGEE in the germline V gene. J gave up 4 bases and V 1 base, and 4 bases lay outside the gene matches. CDR3 sequence (DNA): TGTGCCAGCAGCTTGTTGAAGGGGGCAGAGACCCAGTACTTC. Amino acid sequence: CASSLLKGAETQYF.

This chain links TRBV27 with TRBJ1-2, with D possibly being TRBD1 (5 bases). Trimming removed 2 bases at V and 4 bases at J, with 5 bases between. The CDR3 spans 12 residues. CDR1 is MNHEY and CDR2 is SMNVEV in the germline V gene (reference sequence). This CDR3 reads CASSLRGYGYTF. The CDR3 coding sequence is TGTGCCAGCAGTTTAAGGGGCTATGGCTACACCTTC.

This chain uses TRBV5-4 with TRBJ2-2, with TRBD2 as a possible D gene (7 bases). The length of the CDR3 is 16 residues. V shed 5 bases and J shed 1 base, with 15 bases lying between them. Germline CDR1 and CDR2: SGHNT and YYREEE (reference sequence). The CDR3 DNA sequence: TGTGCCAGCAGGGAGGGGGAGCGGGGGAACACCGGGGAGCTGTTTTTT. This translates into CASREGERGNTGELFF.

J is TRBJ2-7 and V is TRBV3-1 (or the pseudogene TRBV3-2), with D perhaps matching TRBD2 (5 bases). CDR3 length: 12 amino acids. The V gene's germline CDR1 is LGHDT and CDR2 YNNKEL (reference sequence). V dropped 6 bases and J dropped 7 bases, with 13 bases sitting between them. The CDR3, as DNA: TGTGCCAGCAGTCCTACCGGCGGGGAGCAGTACTTC. Protein product: CASSPTGGEQYF.

The rearrangement joins TRBV19 to TRBJ2-1, with D possibly matching TRBD1 (5 bases). In germline, CDR1 is LNHDA, CDR2 SQIVND (reference sequence). V lost 1 base and J 1 base, leaving 8 bases between the germline ends. The CDR3 is 15 residues long. As DNA, the CDR3 is TGTGCCAGTAGTATAGCAGGGATTTCCTACAATGAGCAGTTCTTC. Encoded protein: CASSIAGISYNEQFF. The whole variable domain, remainder taken from reference TRBV19 and TRBJ2-1, is DGGITQSPKYLFRKEGQNVTLSCEQNLNHDAMYWYRQDPGQGLRLIYYSQIVNDFQKGDIAEGYSVSREKKESFPLTVTSAQKNPTAFYLCASSIAGISYNEQFFGPGTRLTVL.

The V and J genes are TRBV4-3 and TRBJ2-1; a weak D match, TRBD2 (6 bases). The CDR3 runs 16 residues. Germline CDR1 LGHNA, CDR2 YSLEER. Trimming left V 2 bases short and J 4 bases short, with 15 bases between. CDR3 region: CASSQLRGTGYNEQFF. The CDR3 DNA is TGCGCCAGCAGCCAACTACGGGGGACTGGTTACAATGAGCAGTTCTTC.

The rearrangement uses TRBV7-6 and TRBJ2-5; D might be TRBD2 (6 bases). Deletions cut 4 bases from V and 0 bases from J, with 15 bases between. The CDR3 is 16 amino acids. Per germline, CDR1 SGHVS and CDR2 FNYEAQ. CDR3 protein: CASSSALGLYQETQYF. CDR3 sequence (DNA): TGTGCCAGCAGCTCTGCCCTGGGACTGTACCAAGAGACCCAGTACTTC. Combining the CDR3 with reference TRBV7-6 and TRBJ2-5 gives the whole variable domain GAGVSQSPRYKVTKRGQDVALRCDPISGHVSLYWYRQALGQGPEFLTYFNYEAQQDKSGLPNDRFSAERPEGSISTLTIQRTEQRDSAMYRCASSSALGLYQETQYFGPGTRLLVL.

The rearrangement joins TRBV29-1 to TRBJ2-7; D possibly corresponds to TRBD1 (6 bases). V was pared by 7 bases and J by 0 bases, with 16 bases between. This CDR3 has 14 residues. Germline loops: CDR1 SQVTM, CDR2 ANQGSEA. Written as DNA, the CDR3 is TGCAGCGCACGGACAGACCCTTCCTCCTACGAGCAGTACTTC. It is translated as CSARTDPSSYEQYF.

The sample holds a few counts of this clone. The V call is TRBV19, the J call TRBJ2-1; TRBD2 aligns across 7 bases. The CDR3 contains 14 residues. V was pared by 4 bases and J by 6 bases, with 6 bases of the junction left unmatched. Per the germline V gene, CDR1 is LNHDA and CDR2 is SQIVND (reference sequence). CDR3 region: CASSREGVRNEQFF. The CDR3 coding sequence is TGTGCCAGTAGTAGGGAGGGAGTACGCAATGAGCAGTTCTTC.

The CDR3 is CASSLRQGGDEQYF. CDR3 DNA sequence: TGTGCCAGCAGCTTAAGACAGGGGGGAGACGAGCAGTACTTC. The chain uses TRBV7-2 and TRBJ2-7, with 9 bases matching TRBD1. This CDR3 region has 14 residues. In germline, CDR1 is SGHTA, CDR2 FQGNSA. With 2 bases clipped from V and 5 bases from J, the junction kept 4 bases outside the gene matches. The whole variable domain, filled in from reference TRBV7-2 and TRBJ2-7, reads GAGVSQSPSNKVTEKGKDVELRCDPISGHTALYWYRQSLGQGLEFLIYFQGNSAPDKSGLPSDRFSAERTGGSVSTLTIQRTQQEDSAVYLCASSLRQGGDEQYFGPGTRLTVT.

CDR3 protein: CASSQEHGQFF. In DNA, the CDR3 is TGTGCCAGCAGCCAAGAACATGGGCAGTTCTTC. The chain joins TRBV3-1 (or the pseudogene TRBV3-2) to TRBJ2-1; no clear D. The CDR3 has 11 residues. In germline, CDR1 is LGHDT, CDR2 YNNKEL (reference sequence). Trimming removed 0 bases at V and 12 bases at J, with 6 bases between.

The chain recombines TRBV29-1 with TRBJ1-3; the D gene is possibly TRBD1 (6 bases). The CDR3 is 14 residues long. The germline V and J ends were trimmed by 6 bases and 0 bases, with 12 bases remaining between them. Germline-derived CDR1 and CDR2 are SQVTM and ANQGSEA. The CDR3 is CSVRQENSGNTIYF. The CDR3 nucleotides read TGCAGCGTCAGACAGGAAAACTCTGGAAACACCATATATTTT.

This chain joins TRBV27 and TRBJ1-1, with no clear D. Per germline, CDR1 MNHEY and CDR2 SMNVEV (reference sequence). There are 15 residues in the CDR3. The ends were cut back, 6 bases at V and 2 bases at J, with 16 bases in the middle. This CDR3 reads CASRDDYSRNTEAFF. As DNA, the CDR3 is TGTGCCAGCAGGGATGACTACAGCAGAAACACTGAAGCTTTCTTT.

V usage is TRBV9 and J usage is TRBJ2-7, with 10 bases identical to TRBD2. Germline V gives CDR1 SGDLS, CDR2 YYNGEE. This CDR3 has 16 residues. V was clipped by 5 bases and J by 2 bases; unmatched bases: 10. The CDR3 coding sequence is TGTGCCAGCAGTCCTGGCACCGGGACTAGCGCCTACGAGCAGTACTTC. As protein: CASSPGTGTSAYEQYF.

The V call is TRBV28, the J call TRBJ2-7, with 7 bases lining up with TRBD2. V was clipped by 5 bases and J by 1 base; unmatched bases: 8. There are 15 residues in the CDR3. Germline CDR1 is MDHEN and CDR2 is SYDVKM. The CDR3 region is CASSPWGGKSYEQYF. In nucleotides, the CDR3 is TGTGCCAGCAGTCCATGGGGGGGGAAGTCCTACGAGCAGTACTTC.

This clone has just one count. The gene calls are TRBV5-8 and TRBJ2-1, with 14 bases fitting TRBD2. Germline V lookup: CDR1 SGHTS, CDR2 YDEGEE. CDR3 length equals 16 residues. Germline trimming cut 4 bases from V and 7 bases from J; bases unmatched to any gene: 7. Here the CDR3 reads CASSRGTSGGLNEQFF. DNA for the CDR3: TGTGCCAGCAGCCGCGGGACTAGCGGGGGTTTAAATGAGCAGTTCTTC.

The genes are TRBV10-3 and TRBJ2-7; the D gene is possibly TRBD2 (6 bases). This CDR3 region has 14 residues. Trimming stripped 7 bases from V and 0 bases from J, with 13 bases between. Germline assignment: CDR1 ENHRY and CDR2 SYGVKD. CDR3 in amino acids: CAINGDGSSYEQYF. The CDR3 DNA sequence: TGTGCCATCAATGGAGACGGGAGCTCCTACGAGCAGTACTTC.